The 4 T cell receptor beta chains in this list originate from one sample, sequenced in a study of molecular identifiers for immune sequencing clone quantification. One entry per CDR3 protein results from TCRdb running MiXCR on the PCR reads. This sample has about 500,000 distinct CDR3 sequences, with about a quarter found just once. Sequencing was carried out using naive CD8+ T cells from blood, with Jurkat cell RNA spiked in. Subset in this sample: FACS-sorted CD8+CD4-CCR7+CD45RA+ naive T cells. The source of these receptors is a human donor in good health. Some libraries in this study had Jurkat cell RNA spiked in.

This clonotype has at least ten counts. The V gene is TRBV11-2, the J gene TRBJ2-1; 12 bases line up with TRBD2. CDR3 size: 14 residues. With 6 bases clipped from V and 8 bases from J, the junction kept 5 bases outside the gene matches. The germline V gene encodes CDR1 SGHAT and CDR2 FQNNGV. The CDR3 bases are TGTGCCAGCAGTTGGACTAGCGGGATCTATGAGCAGTTCTTC. Amino acid sequence: CASSWTSGIYEQFF.

This chain connects TRBV7-9 to TRBJ2-1; maybe TRBD2 (5 bases). The CDR3 contains 12 residues. Germline V gene data show CDR1 as SEHNR and CDR2 as FQNEAQ (reference sequence). Deletions cut 2 bases from V and 9 bases from J, with 8 bases between. The chain's CDR3 is CASSLLAIEQFF. CDR3 coding DNA: TGTGCCAGCAGCTTACTAGCTATTGAGCAGTTCTTC.

Many counts were recorded for this clonotype. V is TRBV7-9 and J is TRBJ2-5; a possible D gene is TRBD1 (6 bases). The V end was cut by 1 base, the J end by 3 bases, with 9 bases between. The CDR3 contains 14 residues. In germline, CDR1 is SEHNR, CDR2 FQNEAQ (reference sequence). CDR3 region: CASSLVAGEETQYF. CDR3 bases: TGTGCCAGCAGCTTAGTGGCAGGGGAAGAGACCCAGTACTTC.

The sample holds many counts of this clonotype. The chain employs TRBV11-2 and TRBJ1-1, with no clear D. V lost 6 bases and J lost 4, with 9 bases in between. Per germline, CDR1 SGHAT and CDR2 FQNNGV. CDR3 size: 12 residues. The CDR3 DNA follows: TGTGCCAGCAGTTTAACGGTCACTGAAGCTTTCTTT. Its translation is CASSLTVTEAFF.